This T cell receptor (beta chain) was recovered during a study of T cells expressing NK-cell markers. Turning to the study itself: Investigators obtained TCR beta repertoires from sorted CD3+CD56+NKG2C+, CD3+CD56+NKG2C- and CD3+CD56-NKG2C+ T cells. Out of eight donors sequenced, seven tested HCMV-seropositive and the remaining one seronegative.

The germline CDR1 and CDR2 sequences are GTSNPN and SVGIG (reference sequence). The CDR3 extends over 14 amino acids. Comment on this clonotype: Its specificity is not known.

Study-wide results and limits: Specificity for HCMV among expanded NKG2C+ T cell clones was not established. Six of the donors carried dominant NKG2C+ clonotypes that took up roughly 1.0-8% of their CD8+ T cells.

TCRdb processed the 5' RACE reads again and assigns one entry to each CDR3 protein, with no DNA. This table holds approximately 110,000 distinct CDR3 sequences. The source material was blood T cells: a sorted CD56 or NKG2C T cell subset, CD4+ or CD8+ T cells, or bulk PBMC T cells (not recorded which). The receptor was isolated from a woman aged 18-70 years in good health. The chain is built from TRBV30 and TRBJ2-1; TCRdb picks TRBD1, but there is no DNA to check that call. The CDR3 reads CAWSQGYSYNEQFF. The variable domain in full, completed from reference TRBV30 and TRBJ2-1, reads SQTIHQWPATLVQPVGSPLSLECTVEGTSNPNLYWYRQAAGRGLQLLFYSVGIGQISSEVPQNLSASRPQDRQFILSSKKLLLSDSGFYLCAWSQGYSYNEQFFGPGTRLTVL.